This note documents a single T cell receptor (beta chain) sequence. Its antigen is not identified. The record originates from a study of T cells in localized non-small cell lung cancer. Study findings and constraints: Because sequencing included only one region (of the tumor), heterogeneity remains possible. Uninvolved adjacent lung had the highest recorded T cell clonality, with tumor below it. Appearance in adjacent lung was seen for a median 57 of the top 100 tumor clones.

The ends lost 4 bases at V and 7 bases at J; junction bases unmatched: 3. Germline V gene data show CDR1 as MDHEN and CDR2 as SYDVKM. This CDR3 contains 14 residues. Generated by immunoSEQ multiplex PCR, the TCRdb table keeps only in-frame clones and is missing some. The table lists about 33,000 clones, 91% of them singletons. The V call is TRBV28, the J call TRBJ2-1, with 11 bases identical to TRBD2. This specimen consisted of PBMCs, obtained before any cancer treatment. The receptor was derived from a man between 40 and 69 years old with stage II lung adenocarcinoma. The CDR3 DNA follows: TGTGCCAGCAGTTCTGGACTAGCGGGTAATGAGCAGTTCTTC. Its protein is CASSSGLAGNEQFF.